The clone carrying this TCR beta chain came up a few times. What it recognizes is unknown. The record originates from a study of cytomegalovirus exposure and HLA in healthy donors. Notes on the study in general: The availability of immune exposure information extended only to CMV serostatus. Follow-up analysis later connected one missense variant in DCLRE1C with trimming of TCR beta V- and J-genes. Among CMV-associated TCR beta chains, most appeared HLA-restricted in a later analysis. Sequencing likely generated an artifact that appeared as a cluster of highly shared sequence variants.

The PCR was carried out with 60 Vbeta primers and 13 Jbeta primers. Measured with immunoSEQ multiplex PCR; TCRdb has only the in-frame clones, and not every one. The data contain 150,000 or so clones, 73% of them singletons. The germline V gene encodes CDR1 PRHDT and CDR2 FYEKMQ (reference sequence). The CDR3 runs to 13 residues. Trimming took off 3 bases at V and 7 bases at J, with 13 bases between the two ends. The sample comprised PBMCs. The J gene is TRBJ2-7, the V gene TRBV13, with TRBD2 as a possible D gene (6 bases). This receptor was taken from a young woman in good health and CMV-seronegative. CDR3 sequence (DNA): TGTGCCAGCAGCTTGGGCAGGGCGGGGGAGCAGTACTTC. It yields the protein CASSLGRAGEQYF.